This T cell receptor (beta chain) was captured by sequencing in a study of monozygotic twins with inflammatory bowel disease. TCRdb reworked the 5' RACE reads into one entry per CDR3 protein, no DNA. This specimen shows about 450,000 distinct CDR3 sequences; the ten leading clones hold 2.4%. The germline CDR1 and CDR2 sequences are LNHNV and YYDKDF (reference sequence). The CDR3 has 16 residues. The material sequenced was blood. The chain couples TRBV15 to TRBJ1-1; TCRdb calls TRBD1, which cannot be checked without DNA. The sequence derives from a human donor with ulcerative colitis or Crohn's disease, or a healthy co-twin of an affected twin (not recorded which). CDR3 protein: CATSRDRGTVNTEAFF.